This is a list of T cell receptor beta chains from one sample in a study of beta chain features in type 1 diabetes. The data were produced by immunoSEQ multiplex PCR, yet TCRdb's version contains in-frame clones alone and is incomplete. The table includes 250,000 to 400,000 clones, about 14% detected once. Sequenced material: central memory CD4+ T cells from blood. Every receptor here comes from a young man in good health. The CDR3 runs from the conserved cysteine through the conserved F or W. Fields, in order: D gene, V gene, J gene, clone size, CDR3 DNA, CDR3 protein. The D gene is left open where the match is weak. The size entry is marked missing in some rows and otherwise reads once, few, many or a size class.

TRBD2,TRBV7-2,TRBJ2-2,NA,TGTGCCAGCAGCCAAAAAAGGACTAGCCCCGGGGAGCTGTTTTTT,CASSQKRTSPGELFF
TRBD2,TRBV29-1,TRBJ2-1,few,TGCAGCGGCCTCCTGCGTCCGGGACTAGCGGGGGGTTACAATGAGCAGTTCTTC,CSGLLRPGLAGGYNEQFF
NA,TRBV18,TRBJ2-5,NA,TGTGCCAGCTCAATAGGAGTGACAGAGACCCAGTACTTC,CASSIGVTETQYF
NA,TRBV4-3,TRBJ2-1,few,TGCGCCAGCAGTCCCGGGAACTACAATGAGCAGTTCTTC,CASSPGNYNEQFF
NA,TRBV6-1,TRBJ2-2,few,TGTGCCAGCAGTGCGCTAGCGAACACCGGGGAGCTGTTTTTT,CASSALANTGELFF
TRBD2,TRBV5-4,TRBJ2-1,few,TGTGCCAGCAGCTTTTTGGGACTAGCGGGGAGCCATGAGCAGTTCTTC,CASSFLGLAGSHEQFF
NA,TRBV9,TRBJ1-2,NA,TGTGCCAGCAGCGTAGAGCAGGGTGGAGGCTACACCTTC,CASSVEQGGGYTF
NA,TRBV7-9,TRBJ2-3,few,TGTGCCAGCAGCTTAGTCGTATGGCCAGATACGCAGTATTTT,CASSLVVWPDTQYF
TRBD2,TRBV2,TRBJ2-2,few,TGTGCCATTAGGGAGCGGGGGATGAACACCGGGGAGCTGTTTTTT,CAIRERGMNTGELFF
NA,TRBV27,TRBJ2-1,NA,TGTGCCAGCAGTTTCTCCGGGACCCAAAAATCCTACAATGAGCAGTTCTTC,CASSFSGTQKSYNEQFF
TRBD2,TRBV5-1,TRBJ2-7,NA,TGCGCCAGCAGCTTGAAGGGCGGGGGGATCTCCTACGAGCAGTACTTC,CASSLKGGGISYEQYF
NA,TRBV30,TRBJ2-2,NA,TGTGCCTGGGGTGGGTTTGGCGGGGAGCTGTTTTTT,CAWGGFGGELFF
NA,TRBV20-1,TRBJ1-1,few,TGCAGTGCTCTCCACCGGGCTGAAGCTTTCTTT,CSALHRAEAFF
TRBD1,TRBV6-1,TRBJ2-1,few,TGTGCCAGCAGTGGCTCCGGGACAGGGTTTGAGCAGTTCTTC,CASSGSGTGFEQFF
NA,TRBV6-1,TRBJ2-5,NA,TGTGCCAGCAGTGTTTTAGAGACCCAGTACTTC,CASSVLETQYF
NA,TRBV19,TRBJ2-1,NA,TGTGCCAGTAGCCAATCCAGGGAGATTGAGCAGTTCTTC,CASSQSREIEQFF
NA,TRBV7-6,TRBJ1-6,few,TGTGCCAGCAGCTTATCAGGGGCTAATTCACCCCTCCACTTT,CASSLSGANSPLHF
TRBD2,TRBV6-1,TRBJ2-5,NA,TGTGCCAGCACCGTTAGCGGGGCAGAGACCCAGTACTTC,CASTVSGAETQYF
NA,TRBV2,TRBJ2-7,few,TGTGCCAGCAGTAACTACGAGCAGTACTTC,CASSNYEQYF
NA,TRBV9,TRBJ2-4,few,TGTGCCAGCAGCCAGAGGGGCATTCAGTACTTC,CASSQRGIQYF
NA,TRBV7-9,TRBJ1-3,NA,TGTGCCAGCAGCTTAAAGCTTGGAACCATATATTTT,CASSLKLGTIYF
NA,TRBV18,TRBJ1-1,few,TGTGCCAGCTCACCTCGGGGGATAGCTGAAGCTTTCTTT,CASSPRGIAEAFF